The sequence of this T cell receptor (beta chain) was determined in a study of T cells after yellow fever vaccination (dated by TCRdb to the late 2010s). Background for the entire study: The SMART-Seq v4 Ultra Low Input RNA kit was used to prepare libraries from fractions with low cell numbers. Bulk TCR alpha and beta repertoires were sequenced longitudinally to track T-cell clones before and after primary and booster YFV17D yellow fever vaccination. Two healthy male donors, one aged 18 to 30 and one aged 30 to 40 years, made up the cohort. Blood was drawn at multiple timepoints before and after primary and secondary immunization, with bulk PBMC replicates and cell subsets isolated. What the research found in general, with its limitations: Compared with the primary T-cell response, the secondary T-cell response was faster but weaker, reaching its peak on day 5 rather than on day 15. A small share of clonotypes was detected in both CD4 and CD8 compartments, with the overlap likely arising from convergent recombination. After the booster, most of the clones that had expanded following primary vaccination were detected again (approximately 95% of CD4 and around 90% of CD8), which suggests that memory was broadly maintained. FACS-sorted repertoires could contain abundant contaminating clonotypes from the bulk population, so computational filtering was required. Because the study included only a couple of donors, the extent to which the findings can be generalized is limited.

This clonotype was seen more than once but under ten times. Its antigen is not yet known. No per-base quality is available; no much larger clone lies one base away. The meaning of the sample's treatment or condition label: live attenuated yellow fever vaccine strain. PBMCs were isolated from peripheral blood using a standard Ficoll-Paque protocol. CD4 and CD8 T-cell fractions were isolated with Dynabeads CD4 and CD8 positive selection kits. TriZol was used to extract RNA from bulk PBMCs, CD4 and CD8 fractions, and dextramer-positive and dextramer-negative fractions. Synthesis of TCR cDNA relied on 5'RACE template switching, a step that introduced a universal primer site along with unique molecular identifiers. Priming for cDNA synthesis came from both the TCR alpha and TCR beta constant segments. Libraries were amplified in two PCR steps, with sample barcodes and sequencing adapters added in the second step. Libraries were sequenced on Illumina HiSeq 2500 (2x100 bp) or NovaSeq (2x150 bp). On the authors' methods: Demultiplexing of reads and collapsing into UMI consensus sequences were performed with MIGEC, and V(D)J alignment was carried out with MiXCR. Using edgeR on replicate PBMC samples, clonotypes were called vaccine-responding if FDR was below 0.01 and the log2 fold change was above 5 up to day 15. Each bulk clonotype received a CD4 or CD8 identity based on whether the sequenced CD4 or CD8 repertoire contained that clonotype at higher abundance. The raw public reads went through TCRdb reprocessing: fastp at Q25, MiXCR clone calling, in-frame beta chains kept. Every entry covers one CDR3 protein and lists the most common genes and DNA from its rows. These V and J calls rely on TCRdb rather than the paper's analysis. For this sample the table gives roughly 63,000 distinct CDR3 sequences, of which approximately 7% were detected only once. About 40% of the sample is in the top ten clones.

This TCR was recovered from a man aged 25 to 40 who received the YFV17D yellow fever vaccine. The sequencing here drew on CD8+ T cells sorted from PBMCs, taken 15 days after the yellow fever booster vaccination.

The DNA reads as follows: TGTGCCACCAGCAGAGAGGGGGGGCCCAGGCGATTGAACACTGAAGCTTTCTTT. The encoded protein is CATSREGGPRRLNTEAFF. Here the chain combines TRBV15 and TRBJ1-1; TRBD1 is a weak D gene call, 6 bases matching. V is clipped by 0 bases and J by 0 bases, and the sequence between their germline boundaries is 17 bases long. The germline V gene (reference sequence) specifies LNHNV as CDR1 and YYDKDF as CDR2. The CDR3 numbers 18 residues from cysteine through phenylalanine. Here the CDR3 DNA is all that survives: 54 bases in frame from base 1.